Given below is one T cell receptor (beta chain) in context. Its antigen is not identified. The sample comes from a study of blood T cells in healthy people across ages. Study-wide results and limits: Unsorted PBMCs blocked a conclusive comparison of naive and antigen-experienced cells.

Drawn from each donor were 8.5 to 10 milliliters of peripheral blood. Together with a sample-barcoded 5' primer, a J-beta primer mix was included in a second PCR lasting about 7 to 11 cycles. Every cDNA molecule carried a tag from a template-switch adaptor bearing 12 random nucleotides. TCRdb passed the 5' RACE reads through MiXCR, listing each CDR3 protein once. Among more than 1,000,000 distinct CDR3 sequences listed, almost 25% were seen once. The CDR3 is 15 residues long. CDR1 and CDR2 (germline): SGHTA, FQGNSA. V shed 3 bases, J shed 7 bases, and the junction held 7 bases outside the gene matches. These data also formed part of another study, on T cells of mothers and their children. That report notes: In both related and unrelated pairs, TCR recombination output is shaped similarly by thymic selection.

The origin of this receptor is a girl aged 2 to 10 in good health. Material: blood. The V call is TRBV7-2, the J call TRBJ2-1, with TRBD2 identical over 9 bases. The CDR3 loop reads CASSLEAGGLNEQFF. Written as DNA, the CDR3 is TGTGCCAGCAGCTTGGAAGCGGGGGGCTTAAATGAGCAGTTCTTC. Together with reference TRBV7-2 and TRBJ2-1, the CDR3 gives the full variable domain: GAGVSQSPSNKVTEKGKDVELRCDPISGHTALYWYRQSLGQGLEFLIYFQGNSAPDKSGLPSDRFSAERTGGSVSTLTIQRTQQEDSAVYLCASSLEAGGLNEQFFGPGTRLTVL.